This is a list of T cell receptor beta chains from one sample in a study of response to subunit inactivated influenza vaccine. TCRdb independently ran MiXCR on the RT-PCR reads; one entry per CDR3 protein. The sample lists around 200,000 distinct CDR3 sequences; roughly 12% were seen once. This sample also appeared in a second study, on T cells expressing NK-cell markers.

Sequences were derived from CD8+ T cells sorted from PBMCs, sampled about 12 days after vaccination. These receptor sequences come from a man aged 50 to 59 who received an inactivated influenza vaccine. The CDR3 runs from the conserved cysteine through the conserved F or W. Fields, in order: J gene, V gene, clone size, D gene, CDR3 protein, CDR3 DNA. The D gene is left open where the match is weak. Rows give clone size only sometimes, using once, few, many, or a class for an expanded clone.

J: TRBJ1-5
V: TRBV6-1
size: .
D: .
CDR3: CASSPDGRAGPMQPQHF
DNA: TGTGCCAGCAGTCCTGACGGCCGGGCGGGCCCTATGCAGCCCCAGCATTTT

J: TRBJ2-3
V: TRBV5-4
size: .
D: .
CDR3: CASSPSRGTTDTQYF
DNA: TGTGCCAGCAGCCCCTCCCGGGGCACCACAGATACGCAGTATTTT

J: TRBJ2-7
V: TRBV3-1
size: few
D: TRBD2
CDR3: CASSIHSGSYEQYF
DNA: TGTGCCAGCAGCATACATAGCGGGAGTTACGAGCAGTACTTC

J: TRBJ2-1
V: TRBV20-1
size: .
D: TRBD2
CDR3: CSAGRDYYEQFF
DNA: TGCAGTGCTGGCCGGGACTACTATGAGCAGTTCTTC

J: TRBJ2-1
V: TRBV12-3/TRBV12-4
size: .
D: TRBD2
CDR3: CASSQQSRGDEQFF
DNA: TGTGCCAGCAGTCAACAGTCTCGGGGGGATGAGCAGTTCTTC

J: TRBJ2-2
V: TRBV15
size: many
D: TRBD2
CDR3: CATSRIAGDTGELFF
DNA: TGTGCCACCAGCAGGATAGCGGGGGACACCGGGGAGCTGTTTTTT

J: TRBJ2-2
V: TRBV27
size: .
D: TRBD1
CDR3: CASSPWTGWGGELFF
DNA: TGTGCCAGCAGTCCCTGGACAGGGTGGGGCGGGGAGCTGTTTTTT

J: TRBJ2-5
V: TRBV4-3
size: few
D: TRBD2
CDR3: CASSPWTSGKETQYF
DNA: TGCGCCAGCAGCCCATGGACTAGCGGGAAAGAGACCCAGTACTTC

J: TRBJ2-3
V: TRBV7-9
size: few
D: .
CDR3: CASSAPWGRARTDTQYF
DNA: TGTGCCAGCAGCGCCCCCTGGGGCAGGGCACGCACAGATACGCAGTATTTT

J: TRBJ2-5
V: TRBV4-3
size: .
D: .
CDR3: CASSQDGQGETQYF
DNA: TGCGCCAGCAGCCAAGATGGGCAGGGAGAGACCCAGTACTTC

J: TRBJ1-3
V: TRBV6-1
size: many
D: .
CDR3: CASSVRSSSGNTIYF
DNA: TGTGCCAGCAGTGTAAGGTCAAGCTCTGGAAACACCATATATTTT

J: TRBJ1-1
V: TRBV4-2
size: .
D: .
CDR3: CASSQRIFGRNTEAFF
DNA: TGTGCCAGCAGCCAAAGAATATTCGGCAGGAACACTGAAGCTTTCTTT

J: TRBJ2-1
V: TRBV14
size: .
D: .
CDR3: CASSQDFGNTYNEQFF
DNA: TGTGCCAGCAGCCAAGATTTTGGGAATACCTACAATGAGCAGTTCTTC

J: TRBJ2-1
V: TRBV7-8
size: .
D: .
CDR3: CASSLALDWQFF
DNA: TGTGCCAGCAGCTTAGCATTAGATTGGCAGTTCTTC